Detailed here is one T cell receptor (beta chain). Methods used by the authors: For nucleated cells, counts were estimated from reference gene primer amplification. Clones were sequenced by immunoSEQ multiplex PCR, and TCRdb holds only the in-frame ones, with some missing. From that table come the V and J calls and clone size; the DNA was used to work out D and trimming. This sample yields 45,000 to 55,000 clones, of which about 86% are seen a single time; about 5.2% belongs to the top ten. The sample originates from a study of blood T cell repertoires in COVID-19. On the study more broadly: Acute and convalescent COVID-19 samples came from the United States, Italy and Spain. The cDNA or gDNA used as material had been derived from T cells, B-cell-depleted T cells, or PBMCs.

Source material: peripheral blood. The TCR comes from a human donor in a cohort sampled during active COVID-19.

CDR3 nucleotides: TGTGCCACCAGTGATTTGGGGGGCTGGGGGGGAAACACAGATACGCAGTATTTT. Its protein product is CATSDLGGWGGNTDTQYF. The chain has TRBV24-1 and TRBJ2-3, with a tentative D call TRBD2 (7 bases). The germline CDR1 and CDR2 sequences are KGHDR and SFDVKD. This CDR3 is 18 amino acids long. V lost 0 bases and J 2 bases, leaving 17 bases between the germline ends.